This TCR beta chain was recovered during a study of blood T cell repertoires in COVID-19 (dated by TCRdb to the early 2020s). Regarding the complete study: The collaborator samples originated in the United States, Italy and Spain and spanned the acute and convalescent phases of COVID-19. The samples were drawn from two sources: the first 160 participants of the ongoing ImmuneRACE study, and 1,000 to 1,500 subjects contributed by 6 global collaborators. The repertoires were made available in a free public database intended to serve as a resource for research on the immune response to SARS-CoV-2. Sample metadata almost always included a de-identified subject ID, COVID-19 status, age in years and sex. The material from the prospective study consisted of cDNA or gDNA derived from T cells, B-cell-depleted T cells, or PBMCs. Deeply sampled blood TCRbeta repertoires from subjects exposed to, actively infected with, or recovered from COVID-19 were included in the dataset. Where HLA class I and class II types were available, the types were taken from metadata supplied by the sample provider, not from assay-based typing.

Overall results and qualifications from the work: The amount of clinical and demographic metadata varied by source and participant and was provided uncurated.

TCRbeta CDR3 regions were amplified from genomic DNA using the immunoSEQ Assay, a bias-controlled multiplex PCR. Per the authors' processing: Nucleated cell counts per sample were estimated from amplification of reference gene primers within the assay. To quantify the absolute abundance of each unique TCRbeta CDR3 rearrangement, sequence reads were collapsed and filtered. For each sample, productive Simpson clonality was calculated as the square root of Simpson's diversity index across productive rearrangements. TCRdb stores this immuneACCESS table with in-frame sequences only. Part of the clones is absent; in the studies checked, under half of the shortfall reflects unresolved V genes, and no reason is known for the rest. That table supplies the V and J calls and clone size; D and trimming were determined from the DNA. The sample table records over 70,000 clones; more than 75% of these occur just once. The biggest ten clones account for less than 11% of the sample.

As for this clone: This clone's antigen is unknown. Base-call qualities are not available, and no considerably larger clone is one nucleotide away.

The collaborating institutions used their own protocols to collect whole blood in K2EDTA tubes. For TCRbeta analysis, collaborators shipped samples as frozen whole blood, isolated PBMCs, or DNA extracted from either of those sample types. The sequence derives from a man between 60 and 70 years old with acute or convalescent COVID-19. The sequenced material came from peripheral blood.

The CDR3 region has the sequence CATGVTGVSNEQFF. The nucleotide sequence reads as follows: TGTGCCACCGGGGTCACGGGAGTAAGTAATGAGCAGTTCTTC. The rearranged chain carries TRBV15 and TRBJ2-1, with a weak D call of TRBD2 (6 bases match). Counted from cysteine to phenylalanine, this CDR3 has 14 amino acids. The kept DNA is CDR3 alone, 42 bases in frame from the first base. At the junction V is shortened by 8 bases and J by 7 bases, with 18 bases in between. Reading the germline V gene (reference sequence) gives CDR1 LNHNV and CDR2 YYDKDF.